This entry features one T cell receptor beta chain sequence. The data originate from a study of radiotherapy plus CTLA-4 blockade in lung cancer. This CDR3 is built from 16 residues. The V and J ends lost 2 bases and 4 bases, in that order; junction bases with no gene match: 5. Germline CDR1 and CDR2: WNHNN and SYGVQD (reference sequence). Repertoires were generated with immunoSEQ multiplex PCR, while TCRdb's copy carries only in-frame clones and drops some. The repertoire consists of some 110,000 clones, with around 89% occurring once and the leading ten covering 6.9%. In chemo-refractory metastatic non-small-cell lung cancer, patients got ipilimumab CTLA-4 blockade together with focal radiation.

The sample here was peripheral blood, taken from a patient treated with radiotherapy plus ipilimumab. The rearrangement uses TRBV10-1 and TRBJ2-1, with 10 bases fitting TRBD2. The receptor was derived from a human donor with non-small cell lung cancer that progressed on radiotherapy plus ipilimumab. The CDR3 coding sequence is TGCGCCAGCAGTGAGGGAGTAGCGGGAGGATACAATGAGCAGTTCTTC. Translation: CASSEGVAGGYNEQFF.